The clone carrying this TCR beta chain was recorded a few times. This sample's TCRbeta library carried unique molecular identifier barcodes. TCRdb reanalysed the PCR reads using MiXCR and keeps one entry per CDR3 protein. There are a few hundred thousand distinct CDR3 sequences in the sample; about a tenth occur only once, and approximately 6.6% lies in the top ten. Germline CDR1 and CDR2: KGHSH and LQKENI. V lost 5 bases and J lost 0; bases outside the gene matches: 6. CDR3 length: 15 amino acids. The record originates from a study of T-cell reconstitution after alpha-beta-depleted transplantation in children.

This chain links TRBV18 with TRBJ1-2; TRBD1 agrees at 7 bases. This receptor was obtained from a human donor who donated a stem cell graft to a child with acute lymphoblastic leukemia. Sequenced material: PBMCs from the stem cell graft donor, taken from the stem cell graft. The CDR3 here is CASSAGTAANYGYTF. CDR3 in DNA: TGTGCCAGCTCAGCAGGGACAGCGGCTAACTATGGCTACACCTTC.